Each of the 17 T cell receptor beta chains below was sequenced from the same sample in a study of blood T cell repertoires in COVID-19. Sequenced by immunoSEQ multiplex PCR; TCRdb stores in-frame clones only, minus some. The sample has a few hundred thousand clones, just under 90% seen once. The sample was peripheral blood. The receptors were sampled from a woman aged 25 to 39 with COVID-19, enrolled during active disease.

The chain combines TRBV30 with TRBJ2-3; 9 bases match TRBD2. This CDR3 is 16 amino acids long. Per the germline V gene, CDR1 is GTSNPN and CDR2 is SVGIG (reference sequence). The V gene end was trimmed by 2 bases and the J gene end by 5 bases; junction bases not matched to a gene: 11. The CDR3 here is CAWSSGRGGRQDTQYF. CDR3 sequence (DNA): TGTGCCTGGAGTTCCGGGCGGGGGGGCCGTCAAGATACGCAGTATTTT.

This clone was seen only once. The genes are TRBV27 and TRBJ1-1; D perhaps matches TRBD1 (5 bases). This CDR3 region has 14 residues. V was cut by 4 bases and J by 10 bases, with 19 bases left in between. Per germline, CDR1 MNHEY and CDR2 SMNVEV (reference sequence). This CDR3 reads CASSSPGGGLSAFF. Here the CDR3 DNA reads TGTGCCAGCAGTTCACCGGGGGGTGGGCTCTCAGCTTTCTTT.

This clone was observed a handful of times. The rearrangement uses TRBV5-1 and TRBJ2-2; D is ambiguous. Germline V gene sequence: CDR1 SGHRS, CDR2 YFSETQ. V was shortened by 4 bases and J by 1 base, with 5 bases between the two germline ends. This CDR3 contains 13 residues. For the CDR3, the DNA is TGCGCCAGCAGCCTCGTGAACACCGGGGAGCTGTTTTTT. The encoded protein is CASSLVNTGELFF.

This clone has just a few counts. This CDR3 is CASSQDNPSVQYF. Here the CDR3 DNA reads TGTGCCAGCAGCCAAGATAACCCTTCGGTGCAGTATTTT. The rearrangement joins TRBV3-1 (or the pseudogene TRBV3-2) to TRBJ2-3; D gene unclear. Germline lookup yields CDR1 LGHDT and CDR2 YNNKEL (reference sequence). V was pared by 0 bases and J by 11 bases, with 12 bases between. CDR3 length equals 13 residues.

V and J are TRBV10-3 and TRBJ2-1; 14 positions match TRBD2. The CDR3 is 16 residues long. Losses at the gene ends were 7 bases for V and 7 bases for J; bases not matched to a gene: 9. The germline gives CDR1 ENHRY, CDR2 SYGVKD. The CDR3 spells CAINRPRTSGGNEQFF. The CDR3 region has the DNA TGTGCCATCAATCGACCTCGGACTAGCGGGGGGAATGAGCAGTTCTTC.

The chain carries TRBV5-1 and TRBJ1-1; weak D call: TRBD1 (5 bases). Germline V gene sequence: CDR1 SGHRS, CDR2 YFSETQ. Trimming stripped 0 bases from V and 4 bases from J, with 13 bases between. This CDR3 contains 15 residues. The CDR3 reads CASSLALGRTTEAFF. Here the CDR3 DNA reads TGCGCCAGCAGCTTGGCCTTGGGGCGGACCACTGAAGCTTTCTTT. Together with reference TRBV5-1 and TRBJ1-1, the CDR3 gives the full variable domain: KAGVTQTPRYLIKTRGQQVTLSCSPISGHRSVSWYQQTPGQGLQFLFEYFSETQRNKGNFPGRFSGRQFSNSRSEMNVSTLELGDSALYLCASSLALGRTTEAFFGQGTRLTVV.

V and J are TRBV12-3 or TRBV12-4 and TRBJ1-3; D might be TRBD1 (5 bases). Trimming took 2 bases from V and 10 from J, leaving 12 bases between them. This CDR3 comprises 13 residues. The CDR3 here is CASSLIGSGTIYF. The CDR3 DNA reads TGTGCCAGCAGTTTAATTGGGTCAGGGACCATATATTTT.

This chain joins TRBV9 and TRBJ1-5, with D possibly TRBD1 on 5 matching bases. Trimming removed 4 bases at V and 5 bases at J, with 13 bases between. This CDR3 spans 14 amino acids. Germline V gene data show CDR1 as SGDLS and CDR2 as YYNGEE. CDR3 DNA: TGTGCCAGCAGCCCGGGTCGGGGGTATCAGCCCCAGCATTTT. Translation gives CASSPGRGYQPQHF.

The rearrangement links TRBV20-1 to TRBJ2-3, with D tentatively TRBD2 (5 bases). V was cut by 6 bases and J by 5 bases, with 9 bases left in between. Germline CDR1 is DFQATT and CDR2 is SNEGSKA (reference sequence). The CDR3 extends over 11 amino acids. CDR3 sequence: CSALGGDTQYF. DNA for the CDR3: TGCAGTGCCCTCGGAGGAGATACGCAGTATTTT.

J is TRBJ2-1 and V is TRBV7-9; 9 bases fit TRBD1. The CDR3 length is 15 residues. J lost 3 bases, V lost 7 bases, and 7 bases had no gene match. CDR1 is SEHNR and CDR2 is FQNEAQ in the germline V gene (reference sequence). The CDR3 coding sequence is TGTGCCAGCATCCGGACAGGGGAAATCTACAATGAGCAGTTCTTC. Translated, it gives CASIRTGEIYNEQFF.

The gene calls are TRBV25-1 and TRBJ2-1; the D gene is possibly TRBD2 (5 bases). CDR3 size: 16 residues. Trimming removed 6 bases at V and 0 bases at J, with 15 bases between. From germline, CDR1 is MGHDK and CDR2 SYGVNS. The CDR3 coding sequence is TGTGCCAGCAGGACCGAAGCGGTAAGCTCCTACAATGAGCAGTTCTTC. Amino acid sequence: CASRTEAVSSYNEQFF.

This clone was seen a few times. V is TRBV7-8 and J is TRBJ2-1; perhaps TRBD2 as D (5 bases). Germline V gene sequence: CDR1 SGHVS, CDR2 FQNEAQ. This CDR3 has 14 residues. V was cut by 5 bases and J by 6 bases, with 14 bases left in between. The CDR3: CASSPSTIPNEQFF. The CDR3 DNA reads as TGTGCCAGCAGCCCCTCGACTATCCCCAATGAGCAGTTCTTC.

In the case of this clone: This sample includes further DNA sequences coding for the same CDR3. The rearrangement links TRBV4-2 to TRBJ1-6, with D uncertain. This CDR3 is built from 13 residues. Germline V CDR1 and CDR2: LGHNA, YNFKEQ. The ends were cut back, 1 base at V and 4 bases at J, with 2 bases in the middle. CDR3 region: CASSQAYNSPLHF. Here the CDR3 DNA reads TGTGCCAGCAGCCAAGCTTATAATTCACCCCTCCACTTT.

The V and J genes are TRBV28 and TRBJ1-2, with D perhaps TRBD1 (6 bases). Looked up from germline, CDR1 is MDHEN and CDR2 is SYDVKM. The CDR3 is 13 residues long. V lost 2 bases and J lost 7, with 11 bases in between. The CDR3 nucleotides read TGTGCCAGCAGTTTAGGGCAGGGGACTGGCTACACCTTC. This translates into CASSLGQGTGYTF.

The gene calls are TRBV15 and TRBJ1-5; weak D call: TRBD1 (5 bases). Looked up from germline, CDR1 is LNHNV and CDR2 is YYDKDF (reference sequence). This CDR3 has 15 residues. Trimming pared 9 bases from V and 0 bases from J, leaving 15 bases between. CDR3 in DNA: TGTGCCACTCGTCCTGGACAAACTAGCAATCAGCCCCAGCATTTT. Translation gives CATRPGQTSNQPQHF.

The V and J genes are TRBV5-4 and TRBJ2-5; D call uncertain. The CDR3 covers 16 residues. V was cut by 0 bases and J by 2 bases, with 14 bases left in between. Germline V gene data show CDR1 as SGHNT and CDR2 as YYREEE (reference sequence). The CDR3 is CASSLGLLRFQETQYF. In DNA, the CDR3 is TGTGCCAGCAGCTTGGGACTTCTACGTTTTCAAGAGACCCAGTACTTC.

This clone was counted between two and nine times. The chain uses TRBV6-6 and TRBJ2-7, with 9 bases lining up with TRBD2. Per germline, CDR1 MNHNY and CDR2 SVGAGI (reference sequence). After removal of 4 bases from V and 3 bases from J, the junction contained 7 bases not matched to a gene. The CDR3 runs 15 residues. The CDR3 sequence is CASSSPGTSSYEQYF. The CDR3 nucleotides are TGTGCCAGCAGTTCCCCCGGGACTAGCAGCTACGAGCAGTACTTC.